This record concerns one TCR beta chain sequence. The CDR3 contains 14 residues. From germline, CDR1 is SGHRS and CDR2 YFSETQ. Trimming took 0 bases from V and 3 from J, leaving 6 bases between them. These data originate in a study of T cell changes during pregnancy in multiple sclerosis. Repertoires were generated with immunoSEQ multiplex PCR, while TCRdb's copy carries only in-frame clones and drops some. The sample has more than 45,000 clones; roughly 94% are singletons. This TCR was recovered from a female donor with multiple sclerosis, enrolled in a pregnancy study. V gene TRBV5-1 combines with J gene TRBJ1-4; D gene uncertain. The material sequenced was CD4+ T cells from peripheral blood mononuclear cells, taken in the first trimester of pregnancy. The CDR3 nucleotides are TGCGCCAGCAGCTTGGGGGGAGCTAATGAAAAACTGTTTTTT. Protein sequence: CASSLGGANEKLFF.